One and the same sample provided the 14 T cell receptor beta chains below, sequenced in a study of T-cell reconstitution after alpha-beta-depleted transplantation in children. TCRbeta library construction was performed incorporating unique molecular identifiers. MiXCR was run by TCRdb on the PCR reads, yielding one entry per CDR3 protein. This sample has about 500,000 distinct CDR3 sequences, with 32% found just once. Material: PBMCs from the stem cell graft donor, obtained from the stem cell graft. These receptors were obtained from a human donor who donated a stem cell graft to a child with aplastic anemia.

This chain uses TRBV7-9 with TRBJ2-7, with D tentatively TRBD1 (5 bases). This CDR3 comprises 13 residues. The V end was cut by 5 bases, the J end by 3 bases, with 11 bases between. In germline, CDR1 is SEHNR, CDR2 FQNEAQ (reference sequence). In DNA form, the CDR3 reads TGTGCCAGCAGCACCGCACAGGTCTACGAGCAGTACTTC. Its protein product is CASSTAQVYEQYF.

This clonotype appeared many times. The J gene is TRBJ2-7, the V gene TRBV6-1; no reliable D call. CDR1 and CDR2 (germline): MNHNS, SASEGT. CDR3 length equals 13 residues. V dropped 4 bases and J dropped 0 bases, with 7 bases sitting between them. As DNA, the CDR3 is TGTGCCAGCAGTGGACCCCGCTCCTACGAGCAGTACTTC. Translation gives CASSGPRSYEQYF.

The genes are TRBV12-3 or TRBV12-4 and TRBJ2-3; D gene uncertain. V lost 5 bases, J lost 4 bases, and 10 bases lay in between. The CDR3 consists of 13 residues. CDR3 sequence: CASSPLLADTQYF. The CDR3 bases are TGTGCCAGCAGTCCCCTTTTGGCAGATACGCAGTATTTT.

This clonotype was found a few times. This chain joins TRBV4-3 and TRBJ2-7, with 7 positions matching TRBD2. Germline trimming cut 0 bases from V and 5 bases from J; bases unmatched to any gene: 4. Germline V gives CDR1 LGHNA, CDR2 YSLEER. CDR3 length equals 14 residues. The CDR3 reads CASSQDRGGDEQYF. The DNA for the CDR3 is TGCGCCAGCAGCCAAGATCGGGGAGGGGACGAGCAGTACTTC.

There are a few counts of this clonotype. The chain recombines TRBV7-8 with TRBJ2-5; D is perhaps TRBD1 (6 bases). Germline CDR1 is SGHVS and CDR2 is FQNEAQ. V was cut by 1 base and J by 5 bases, with 14 bases left in between. CDR3 size: 15 residues. The CDR3 DNA follows: TGTGCCAGCAGCTTAGGACAGGCTAGGGAGGAGACCCAGTACTTC. It codes for CASSLGQAREETQYF.

V and J are TRBV18 and TRBJ2-7; D gene unclear. The germline V and J ends were trimmed by 5 bases and 0 bases, with 11 bases remaining between them. The germline V gene has CDR1 KGHSH and CDR2 LQKENI. The CDR3 extends over 14 amino acids. CDR3 sequence reads: CASSKAVDSYEQYF. DNA of the CDR3: TGTGCCAGCTCAAAGGCCGTTGACTCCTACGAGCAGTACTTC.

This clonotype has a handful of counts. The chain joins TRBV20-1 to TRBJ2-3; weak D call: TRBD2 (5 bases). From germline, CDR1 is DFQATT and CDR2 SNEGSKA (reference sequence). This CDR3 region has 11 residues. V was clipped by 5 bases and J by 3 bases, with 6 bases between them. The DNA of the CDR3 is TGCAGTGCTCGGGGAACAGATACGCAGTATTTT. Amino acids: CSARGTDTQYF.

There are a few counts of this clonotype. The chain has TRBV12-3 or TRBV12-4 and TRBJ2-7; possibly TRBD1 for D (6 bases). The CDR3 covers 14 residues. V shed 8 bases and J shed 5 bases, with 19 bases lying between them. The CDR3 coding sequence is TGTGCCAGCGGTCAGACAGGTTCGGAGAACGAGCAGTACTTC. Its protein is CASGQTGSENEQYF.

This clonotype appeared a few times. CDR3 DNA: TGCAGCGTCGGGACTAGCGTTACGTACAATGAGCAGTTCTTC. Translation: CSVGTSVTYNEQFF. This chain links TRBV29-1 with TRBJ2-1, with 10 bases matching TRBD2. In germline, CDR1 is SQVTM, CDR2 ANQGSEA. The J segment lost 4 bases and the V segment lost 6 bases, leaving 6 bases of the junction unmatched. There are 14 residues in the CDR3.

The sample holds a few counts of this clonotype. The rearrangement uses TRBV18 and TRBJ2-1; TRBD2 matches at 10 bases. Germline CDR1 KGHSH, CDR2 LQKENI. V lost 6 bases to trimming and J lost 7 bases; unmatched junction nucleotides: 3. The CDR3 is 13 residues long. The CDR3 reads CASSRTSGNEQFF. Here the CDR3 DNA reads TGTGCCAGCTCGAGGACTAGCGGTAATGAGCAGTTCTTC. Based on the CDR3 plus reference TRBV18 and TRBJ2-1, the full variable domain is NAGVMQNPRHLVRRRGQEARLRCSPMKGHSHVYWYRQLPEEGLKFMVYLQKENIIDESGMPKERFSAEFPKEGPSILRIQQVVRGDSAAYFCASSRTSGNEQFFGPGTRLTVL.

The chain combines TRBV5-5 with TRBJ1-1, with D perhaps TRBD1 (6 bases). CDR1 is SGHKS and CDR2 is YYEKEE in the germline V gene (reference sequence). This CDR3 comprises 15 residues. Trimming left V 6 bases short and J 2 bases short, with 17 bases between. CDR3: CASIEQGPFNTEAFF. CDR3 nucleotide sequence: TGTGCCAGCATCGAACAGGGACCCTTTAACACTGAAGCTTTCTTT.

This clonotype was observed many times. The chain couples TRBV18 to TRBJ1-1; 10 nucleotides align to TRBD1. The V gene end was trimmed by 8 bases and the J gene end by 2 bases; junction bases not matched to a gene: 5. CDR3 length: 14 amino acids. The germline gives CDR1 KGHSH, CDR2 LQKENI. The CDR3 DNA follows: TGTGCCAGCAGTTCGACAGGGGGCAACACTGAAGCTTTCTTT. It encodes CASSSTGGNTEAFF.

This clonotype was counted only a few times. The genes are TRBV12-3 or TRBV12-4 and TRBJ2-5; 14 nucleotides match TRBD2. The CDR3 runs to 13 residues. Unmatched junction bases numbered 6, after V lost 5 bases and J lost 13 bases. The CDR3: CASSPTSGRAWYF. The CDR3 DNA follows: TGTGCCAGCAGTCCGACTAGCGGGAGGGCCTGGTACTTC.

This chain connects TRBV7-9 to TRBJ1-2; D is perhaps TRBD1 (6 bases). This CDR3 spans 16 amino acids. Germline V gives CDR1 SEHNR, CDR2 FQNEAQ (reference sequence). V was shortened by 4 bases and J by 4 bases, with 19 bases between the two germline ends. For the CDR3, the DNA is TGTGCCAGCAGCTCATCCAGGGGTGAGGCTATCTATGGCTACACCTTC. Residues: CASSSSRGEAIYGYTF.